Sequencing of this TCR beta chain was carried out in a study of blood T cell repertoires in COVID-19. Sequencing used immunoSEQ multiplex PCR; TCRdb keeps in-frame clones, though not all of them. The table has approximately 280,000 clones, around 85% seen once. Trimming cost V 2 bases and J 4 bases; bases outside gene matches: 5. The germline V gene encodes CDR1 SEHNR and CDR2 FQNEAQ (reference sequence). The CDR3 sequence is 15 residues long. The chain combines TRBV7-9 with TRBJ2-1; TRBD2 matches at 7 bases. The sample taken for sequencing was PBMCs or T cells enriched from blood (not recorded which). The clonotype was recovered from a woman aged 45 to 65 who had recovered from COVID-19. CDR3 nucleotide sequence: TGTGCCAGCAGCTTAAAGGGACTACAATACAATGAGCAGTTCTTC. This gives the protein CASSLKGLQYNEQFF.